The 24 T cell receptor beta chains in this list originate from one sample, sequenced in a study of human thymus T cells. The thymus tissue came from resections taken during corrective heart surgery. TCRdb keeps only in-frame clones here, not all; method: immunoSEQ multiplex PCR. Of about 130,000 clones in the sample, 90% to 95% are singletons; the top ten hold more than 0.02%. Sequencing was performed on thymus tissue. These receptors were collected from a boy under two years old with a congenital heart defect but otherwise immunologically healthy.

The CDR3 DNA sequence: TGTGCCAGCAGCGACACGGGACTAAGGAAACAAGAGACCCAGTACTTC. It specifies CASSDTGLRKQETQYF. This sequence joins TRBV5-4 and TRBJ2-5; 7 bases are a match to TRBD2. The CDR3 extends over 16 amino acids. J was trimmed by 2 bases and V by 4 bases; bases with no gene match: 11. CDR1 and CDR2 (germline): SGHNT, YYREEE (reference sequence).

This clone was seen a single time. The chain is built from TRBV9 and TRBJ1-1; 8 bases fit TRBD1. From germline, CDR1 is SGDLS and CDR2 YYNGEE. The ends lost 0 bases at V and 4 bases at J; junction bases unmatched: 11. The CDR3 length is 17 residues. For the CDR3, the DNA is TGTGCCAGCAGCGTAGTGAAGGACAGGGTGAAACGCACTGAAGCTTTCTTT. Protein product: CASSVVKDRVKRTEAFF.

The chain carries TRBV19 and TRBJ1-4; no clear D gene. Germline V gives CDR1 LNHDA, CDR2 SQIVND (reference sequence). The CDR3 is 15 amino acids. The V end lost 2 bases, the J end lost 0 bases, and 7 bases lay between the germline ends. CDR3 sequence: CASSITWSTNEKLFF. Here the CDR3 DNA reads TGTGCCAGTAGTATAACTTGGTCAACTAATGAAAAACTGTTTTTT.

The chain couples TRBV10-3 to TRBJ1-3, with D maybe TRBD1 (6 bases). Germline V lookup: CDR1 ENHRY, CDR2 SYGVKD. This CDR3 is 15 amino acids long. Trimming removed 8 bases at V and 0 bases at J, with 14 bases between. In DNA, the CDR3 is TGTGCCATCGGGGGGCGGCCTAACTCTGGAAACACCATATATTTT. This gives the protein CAIGGRPNSGNTIYF.

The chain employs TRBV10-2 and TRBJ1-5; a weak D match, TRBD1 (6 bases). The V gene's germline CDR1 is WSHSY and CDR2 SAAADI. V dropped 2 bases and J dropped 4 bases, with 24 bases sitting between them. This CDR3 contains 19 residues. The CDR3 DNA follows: TGCGCCAGCAGTGAGCCCCAGATTACCGGGACAAGGGGAAATCAGCCCCAGCATTTT. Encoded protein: CASSEPQITGTRGNQPQHF.

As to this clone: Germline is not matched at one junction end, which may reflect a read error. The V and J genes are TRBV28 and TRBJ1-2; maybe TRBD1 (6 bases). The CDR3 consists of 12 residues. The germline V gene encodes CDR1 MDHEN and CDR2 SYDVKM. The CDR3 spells CASSSVRRGEAF. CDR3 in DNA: TGTGCCAGCAGTTCCGTACGCAGGGGAGAAGCCTTC.

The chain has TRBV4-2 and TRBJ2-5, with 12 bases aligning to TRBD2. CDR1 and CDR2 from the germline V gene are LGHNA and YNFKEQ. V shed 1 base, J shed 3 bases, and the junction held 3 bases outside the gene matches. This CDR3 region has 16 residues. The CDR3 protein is CASSQAASGGEETQYF. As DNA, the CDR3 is TGTGCCAGCAGCCAAGCGGCTAGCGGGGGGGAAGAGACCCAGTACTTC.

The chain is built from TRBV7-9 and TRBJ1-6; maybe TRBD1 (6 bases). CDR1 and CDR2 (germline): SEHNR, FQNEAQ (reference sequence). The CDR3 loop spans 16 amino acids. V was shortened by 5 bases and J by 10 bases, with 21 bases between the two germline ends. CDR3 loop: CASSPKADRGGSPLHF. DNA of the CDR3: TGTGCCAGCAGCCCCAAAGCGGACAGAGGCGGATCACCCCTCCACTTT.

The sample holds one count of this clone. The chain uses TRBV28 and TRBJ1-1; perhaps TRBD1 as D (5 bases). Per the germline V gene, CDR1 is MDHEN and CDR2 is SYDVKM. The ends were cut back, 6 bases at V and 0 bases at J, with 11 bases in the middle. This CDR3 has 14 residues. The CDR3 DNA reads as TGTGCCAGCAGACAGGAGCTAATGAACACTGAAGCTTTCTTT. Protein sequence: CASRQELMNTEAFF.

This CDR3 reads CAISEGDRGRIRGYGYTF. CDR3 nucleotides: TGTGCCATCAGTGAGGGGGACAGGGGAAGAATAAGAGGCTATGGCTACACCTTC. The chain employs TRBV10-3 and TRBJ1-2; TRBD1 matches 10 bases. Trimming at V came to 2 bases and at J to 4 bases, leaving 13 bases not matched to a gene. Germline lookup yields CDR1 ENHRY and CDR2 SYGVKD. The CDR3 runs 18 residues.

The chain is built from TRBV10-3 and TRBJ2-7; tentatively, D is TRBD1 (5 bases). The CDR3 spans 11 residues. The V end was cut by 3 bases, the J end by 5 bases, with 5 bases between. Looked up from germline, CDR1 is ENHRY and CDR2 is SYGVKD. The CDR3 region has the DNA TGTGCCATCAGTGACAGGGACGAGCAGTACTTC. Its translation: CAISDRDEQYF.

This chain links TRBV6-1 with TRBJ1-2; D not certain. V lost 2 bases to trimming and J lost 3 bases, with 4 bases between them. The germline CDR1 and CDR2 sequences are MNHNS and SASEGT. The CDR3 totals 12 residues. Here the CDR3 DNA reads TGTGCCAGCAGTGAACTCGACTATGGCTACACCTTC. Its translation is CASSELDYGYTF.

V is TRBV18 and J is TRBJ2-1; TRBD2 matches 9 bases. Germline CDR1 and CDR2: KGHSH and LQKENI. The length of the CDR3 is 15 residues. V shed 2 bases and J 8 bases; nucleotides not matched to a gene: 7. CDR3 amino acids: CASSPKVLAGDEQFF. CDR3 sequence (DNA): TGTGCCAGCTCACCAAAAGTACTAGCGGGCGATGAGCAGTTCTTC.

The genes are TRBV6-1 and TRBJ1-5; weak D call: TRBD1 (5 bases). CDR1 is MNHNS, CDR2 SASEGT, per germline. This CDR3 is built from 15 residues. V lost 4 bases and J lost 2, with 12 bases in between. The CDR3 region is CASSGLGGGNQPQHF. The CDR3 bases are TGTGCCAGCAGTGGTCTCGGGGGAGGCAATCAGCCCCAGCATTTT.

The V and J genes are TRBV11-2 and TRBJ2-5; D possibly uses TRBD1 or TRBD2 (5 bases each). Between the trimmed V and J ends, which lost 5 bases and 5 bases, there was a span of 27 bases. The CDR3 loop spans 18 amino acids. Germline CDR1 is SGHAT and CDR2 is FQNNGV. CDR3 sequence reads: CASSPETGPGPRGETQYF. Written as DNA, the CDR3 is TGTGCCAGCAGCCCAGAAACCGGACCGGGGCCCCGCGGCGAGACCCAGTACTTC.

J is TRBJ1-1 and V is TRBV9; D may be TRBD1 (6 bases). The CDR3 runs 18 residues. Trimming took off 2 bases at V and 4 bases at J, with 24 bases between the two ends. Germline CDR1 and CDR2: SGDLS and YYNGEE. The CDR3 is CASSVEAGGAPTPTEAFF. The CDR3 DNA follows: TGTGCCAGCAGCGTCGAGGCGGGGGGGGCGCCTACGCCCACTGAAGCTTTCTTT.

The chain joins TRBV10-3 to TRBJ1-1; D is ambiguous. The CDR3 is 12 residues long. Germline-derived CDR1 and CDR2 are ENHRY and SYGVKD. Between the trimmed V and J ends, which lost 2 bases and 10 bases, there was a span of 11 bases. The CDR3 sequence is CAISEEGRRAFF. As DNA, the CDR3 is TGTGCCATCAGTGAGGAAGGGAGGCGAGCTTTCTTT.

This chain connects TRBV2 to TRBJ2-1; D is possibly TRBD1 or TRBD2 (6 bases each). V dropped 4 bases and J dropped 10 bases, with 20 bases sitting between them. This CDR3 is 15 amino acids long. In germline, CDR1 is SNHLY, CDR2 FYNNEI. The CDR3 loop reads CASSVCVQGLPEQFF. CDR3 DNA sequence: TGTGCCAGCAGTGTGTGTGTACAGGGACTCCCCGAGCAGTTCTTC.

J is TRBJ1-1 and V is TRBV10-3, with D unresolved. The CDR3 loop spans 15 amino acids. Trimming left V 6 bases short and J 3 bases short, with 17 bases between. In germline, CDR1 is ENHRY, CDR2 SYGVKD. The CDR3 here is CAISVSDRRDTEAFF. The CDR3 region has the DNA TGTGCCATCAGCGTCTCGGATCGGAGGGACACTGAAGCTTTCTTT.

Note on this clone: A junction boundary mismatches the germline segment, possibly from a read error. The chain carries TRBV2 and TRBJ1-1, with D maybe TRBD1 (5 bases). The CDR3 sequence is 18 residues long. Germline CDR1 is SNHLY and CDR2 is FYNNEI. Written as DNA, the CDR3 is TGTGCCAGCAGTGAAGCGCTATGGGGTAGTGGCGGCCAGGGTGAAACTTTCTTT. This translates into CASSEALWGSGGQGETFF.

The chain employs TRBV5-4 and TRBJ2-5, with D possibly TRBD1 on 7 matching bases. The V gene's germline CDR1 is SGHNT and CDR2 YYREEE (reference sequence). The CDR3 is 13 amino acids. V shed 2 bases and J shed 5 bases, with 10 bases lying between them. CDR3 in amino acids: CASSFSGGETQYF. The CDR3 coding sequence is TGTGCCAGCAGCTTTTCAGGGGGGGAGACCCAGTACTTC.

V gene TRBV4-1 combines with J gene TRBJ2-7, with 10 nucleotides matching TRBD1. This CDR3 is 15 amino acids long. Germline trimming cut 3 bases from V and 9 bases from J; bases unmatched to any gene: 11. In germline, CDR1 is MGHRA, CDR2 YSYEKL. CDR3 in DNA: TGCGCCAGCAGCCACTGGGACAGGGGAAAGAGTAGGCAGTACTTC. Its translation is CASSHWDRGKSRQYF.

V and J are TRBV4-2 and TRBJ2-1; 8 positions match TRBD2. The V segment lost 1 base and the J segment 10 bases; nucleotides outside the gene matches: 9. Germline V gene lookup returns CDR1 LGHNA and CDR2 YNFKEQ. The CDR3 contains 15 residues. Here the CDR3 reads CASSQGERGLREQFF. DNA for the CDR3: TGTGCCAGCAGCCAAGGTGAGCGGGGGCTGAGGGAGCAGTTCTTC.

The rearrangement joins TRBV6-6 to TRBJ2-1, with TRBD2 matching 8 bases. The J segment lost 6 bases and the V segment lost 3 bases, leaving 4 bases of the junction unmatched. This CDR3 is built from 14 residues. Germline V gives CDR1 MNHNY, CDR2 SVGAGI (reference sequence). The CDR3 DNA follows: TGTGCCAGCAGTTATTCCCTAGCGGGCAATGAGCAGTTCTTC. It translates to CASSYSLAGNEQFF.